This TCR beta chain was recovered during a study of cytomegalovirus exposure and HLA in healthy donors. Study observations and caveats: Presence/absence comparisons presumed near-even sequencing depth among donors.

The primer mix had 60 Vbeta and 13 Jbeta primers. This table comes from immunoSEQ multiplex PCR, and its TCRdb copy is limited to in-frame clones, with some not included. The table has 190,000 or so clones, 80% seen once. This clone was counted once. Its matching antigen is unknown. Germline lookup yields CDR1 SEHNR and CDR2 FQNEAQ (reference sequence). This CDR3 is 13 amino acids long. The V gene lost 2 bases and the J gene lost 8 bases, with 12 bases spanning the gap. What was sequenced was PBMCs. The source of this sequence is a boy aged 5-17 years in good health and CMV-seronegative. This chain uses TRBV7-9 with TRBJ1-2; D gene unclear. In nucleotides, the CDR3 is TGTGCCAGCAGCTTACAGTCGCTCGGGGGCTACACCTTC. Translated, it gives CASSLQSLGGYTF.